The 16 T cell receptor beta chains listed next were all sequenced from one sample in a study of T-cell reconstitution after alpha-beta-depleted transplantation in children. Using unique molecular identifiers, the investigators prepared the TCRbeta library. From the PCR reads, TCRdb called clonotypes with MiXCR, one entry per CDR3 protein. The repertoire holds almost 250,000 distinct CDR3 sequences, with roughly a quarter as singletons. Specimen: PBMCs, collected before TCRalphabeta/CD19-depleted stem cell transplant. The receptor set was obtained from a girl aged 2-15 years with Fanconi anemia, due to receive a stem cell transplant.

This clonotype showed up just a few times. This rearrangement joins TRBV12-3 or TRBV12-4 to TRBJ2-1, with TRBD2 identical over 13 bases. The CDR3 spans 19 residues. The junction had 8 bases not matched to a gene; V was cut back by 3 bases and J by 0 bases. This chain's CDR3 is CASSLGTSGKLSSYNEQFF. In DNA, the CDR3 is TGTGCCAGCAGTTTGGGGACTAGCGGGAAACTCAGCTCCTACAATGAGCAGTTCTTC.

The rearrangement links TRBV6-5 to TRBJ2-7, with D maybe TRBD1 (6 bases). Germline V gene data show CDR1 as MNHEY and CDR2 as SVGAGI. The CDR3 is made up of 15 amino acids. The V end was cut by 2 bases, the J end by 1 base, with 12 bases between. CDR3 bases: TGTGCCAGCAGTTACGGGGCAGGGGAGTCCTACGAGCAGTACTTC. This encodes CASSYGAGESYEQYF.

The J gene is TRBJ2-1, the V gene TRBV27; 10 bases line up with TRBD2. From germline, CDR1 is MNHEY and CDR2 SMNVEV (reference sequence). This CDR3 contains 20 residues. Trimming took 5 bases from V and 0 from J; bases not matched to a gene: 16. The CDR3 sequence: CASSPRTSGGGYISYNEQFF. CDR3 nucleotides: TGTGCCAGCAGTCCTCGGACTAGCGGAGGAGGCTATATCTCCTACAATGAGCAGTTCTTC.

In its sample, this clonotype was seen many times. The chain uses TRBV4-2 and TRBJ2-5; 12 positions match TRBD2. The germline V gene encodes CDR1 LGHNA and CDR2 YNFKEQ. The ends lost 0 bases at V and 5 bases at J; junction bases unmatched: 4. The CDR3 runs to 16 residues. CDR3 nucleotides: TGTGCCAGCAGCCAAGATTCCCTAGCGGGAGGGGAGACCCAGTACTTC. Amino acids: CASSQDSLAGGETQYF.

This clonotype was counted only a few times. The chain couples TRBV28 to TRBJ2-1, with 11 bases identical to TRBD2. Germline lookup yields CDR1 MDHEN and CDR2 SYDVKM. The length of the CDR3 is 16 residues. The V segment lost 4 bases and the J segment 4 bases; nucleotides outside the gene matches: 6. Here the CDR3 reads CASSSRLAGRYNEQFF. CDR3 in DNA: TGTGCCAGCAGTTCGCGACTAGCGGGGAGATACAATGAGCAGTTCTTC.

This clonotype was counted between two and nine times. This rearrangement joins TRBV27 to TRBJ2-5, with D maybe TRBD1 (7 bases). This CDR3 is 15 amino acids long. The germline V and J ends were trimmed by 0 bases and 5 bases, with 13 bases remaining between them. Germline lookup yields CDR1 MNHEY and CDR2 SMNVEV (reference sequence). The CDR3 DNA sequence: TGTGCCAGCAGTTTATCGGAGGGGGCGGGGGAGACCCAGTACTTC. Encoded protein: CASSLSEGAGETQYF.

This sequence joins TRBV4-1 and TRBJ1-5, with D tentatively TRBD1 (6 bases). Deletions cut 3 bases from V and 5 bases from J, with 14 bases between. This CDR3 has 15 amino acids. Germline V gene sequence: CDR1 MGHRA, CDR2 YSYEKL. CDR3 sequence reads: CASSQDFTGYQPQHF. Written as DNA, the CDR3 is TGCGCCAGCAGCCAGGATTTCACAGGGTATCAGCCCCAGCATTTT.

The rearrangement links TRBV4-2 to TRBJ2-5; tentatively, D is TRBD1 (5 bases). The CDR3 consists of 15 residues. Trimming stripped 4 bases from V and 3 bases from J, with 15 bases between. CDR1 and CDR2 from the germline V gene are LGHNA and YNFKEQ. The CDR3, as DNA: TGTGCCAGCAGCCCCGGACATGACCCTAAAGAGACCCAGTACTTC. Translation: CASSPGHDPKETQYF.

The rearrangement links TRBV7-9 to TRBJ1-3; no clear D gene. V lost 4 bases and J lost 0, with 13 bases in between. The CDR3 contains 16 residues. Germline V lookup: CDR1 SEHNR, CDR2 FQNEAQ (reference sequence). The CDR3 here is CASSSREVPSGNTIYF. DNA for the CDR3: TGTGCCAGCAGCTCCCGGGAGGTACCCTCTGGAAACACCATATATTTT.

The rearrangement uses TRBV6-6 and TRBJ1-4; no clear D gene. The V gene lost 8 bases and the J gene lost 3 bases, with 7 bases spanning the gap. The length of the CDR3 is 12 residues. From germline, CDR1 is MNHNY and CDR2 SVGAGI (reference sequence). This chain's CDR3 is CASRMANEKLFF. The CDR3 DNA reads TGTGCCAGCCGGATGGCTAATGAAAAACTGTTTTTT.

Written as DNA, the CDR3 is TGTGCCAGCAGCGTACAGGGGCCCACAGATACGCAGTATTTT. Translated: CASSVQGPTDTQYF. The gene calls are TRBV11-2 and TRBJ2-3; 7 nucleotides line up with TRBD1. This CDR3 region has 14 residues. V lost 5 bases and J lost 2; bases outside the gene matches: 4. The germline gives CDR1 SGHAT, CDR2 FQNNGV.

In this sample, this clonotype turned up many times. The chain recombines TRBV5-1 with TRBJ2-3, with 9 bases identical to TRBD2. After removal of 1 base from V and 3 bases from J, the junction contained 6 bases not matched to a gene. The length of the CDR3 is 16 residues. Germline values: CDR1 SGHRS, CDR2 YFSETQ. The CDR3 nucleotides read TGCGCCAGCAGCTTGTTGGCTAGCGGGACGACAGATACGCAGTATTTT. This encodes CASSLLASGTTDTQYF. Supplemented by reference TRBV5-1 and TRBJ2-3, the full variable domain reads KAGVTQTPRYLIKTRGQQVTLSCSPISGHRSVSWYQQTPGQGLQFLFEYFSETQRNKGNFPGRFSGRQFSNSRSEMNVSTLELGDSALYLCASSLLASGTTDTQYFGPGTRLTVL.

This clonotype appeared a single time. This chain connects TRBV5-6 to TRBJ1-2; D not certain. The germline V gene has CDR1 SGHDT and CDR2 YYEEEE. The CDR3 loop spans 13 amino acids. V gave up 2 bases and J gave up 7 bases, with 12 bases separating them. CDR3 in amino acids: CASSFYGPSGYTF. DNA for the CDR3: TGTGCCAGCAGCTTTTACGGCCCCAGTGGCTACACCTTC.

The DNA of the CDR3 is TGTGCCAGCAGTGGGGACGGCACAAGCAATCAGCCCCAGCATTTT. Its translation is CASSGDGTSNQPQHF. J is TRBJ1-5 and V is TRBV6-1, with TRBD1 as a possible D gene (5 bases). In germline, CDR1 is MNHNS, CDR2 SASEGT. V was trimmed by 4 bases and J by 1 base, leaving 11 bases between them. The length of the CDR3 is 15 residues.

V and J are TRBV7-9 and TRBJ2-1; TRBD2 might be the D (6 bases). The germline V and J ends were trimmed by 11 bases and 8 bases, with 19 bases remaining between them. This CDR3 is built from 13 residues. The germline V gene has CDR1 SEHNR and CDR2 FQNEAQ (reference sequence). The CDR3 DNA follows: TGTGCCTCTCGGGAGTTCGGTGCTGATGAGCAGTTCTTC. It translates to CASREFGADEQFF. The full variable domain, completed using reference TRBV7-9 and TRBJ2-1, is DTGVSQNPRHKITKRGQNVTFRCDPISEHNRLYWYRQTLGQGPEFLTYFQNEAQLEKSRLLSDRFSAERPKGSFSTLEIQRTEQGDSAMYLCASREFGADEQFFGPGTRLTVL.

This clonotype was seen only a few times. CDR3 amino acids: CASSPTTSGGAHEQFF. CDR3 sequence (DNA): TGTGCCAGCAGTCCAACGACTAGCGGGGGGGCACATGAGCAGTTCTTC. The rearrangement joins TRBV11-2 to TRBJ2-1, with TRBD2 identical over 14 bases. V lost 6 bases and J lost 8; bases outside the gene matches: 9. The CDR3 loop spans 16 amino acids. Germline lookup yields CDR1 SGHAT and CDR2 FQNNGV.